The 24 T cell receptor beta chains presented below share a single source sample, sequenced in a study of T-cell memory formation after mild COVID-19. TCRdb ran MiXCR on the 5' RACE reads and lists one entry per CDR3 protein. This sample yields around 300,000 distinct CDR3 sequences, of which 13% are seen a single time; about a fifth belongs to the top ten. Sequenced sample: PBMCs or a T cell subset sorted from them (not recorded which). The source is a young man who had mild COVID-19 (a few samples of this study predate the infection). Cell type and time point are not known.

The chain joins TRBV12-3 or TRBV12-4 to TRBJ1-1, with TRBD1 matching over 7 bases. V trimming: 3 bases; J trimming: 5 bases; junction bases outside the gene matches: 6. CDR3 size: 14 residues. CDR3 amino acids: CASSFRGRGTEAFF. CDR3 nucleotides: TGTGCCAGCAGTTTTAGGGGGCGCGGGACTGAAGCTTTCTTT.

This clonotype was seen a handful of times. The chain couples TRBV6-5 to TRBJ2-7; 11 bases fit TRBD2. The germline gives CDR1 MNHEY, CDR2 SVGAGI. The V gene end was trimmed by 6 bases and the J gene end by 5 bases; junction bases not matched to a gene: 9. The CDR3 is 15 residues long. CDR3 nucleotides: TGTGCCAGCAGCACAGGGACTAGCGGCTCTGACGAGCAGTACTTC. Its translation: CASSTGTSGSDEQYF.

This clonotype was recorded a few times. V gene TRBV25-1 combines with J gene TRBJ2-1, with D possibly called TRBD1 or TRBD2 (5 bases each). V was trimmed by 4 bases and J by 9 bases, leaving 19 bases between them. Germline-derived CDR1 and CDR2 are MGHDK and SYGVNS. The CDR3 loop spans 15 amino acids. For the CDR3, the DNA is TGTGCCAGCAGTGGTACCGGGACGGTGTCTGGTGAGCAGTTCTTC. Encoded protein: CASSGTGTVSGEQFF.

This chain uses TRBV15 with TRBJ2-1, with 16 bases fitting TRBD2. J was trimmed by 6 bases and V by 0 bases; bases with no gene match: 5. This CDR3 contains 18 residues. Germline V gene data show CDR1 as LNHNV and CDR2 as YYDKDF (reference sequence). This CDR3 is CATSRDLGTSGGANEQFF. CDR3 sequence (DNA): TGTGCCACCAGCAGAGATTTAGGGACTAGCGGGGGGGCCAATGAGCAGTTCTTC. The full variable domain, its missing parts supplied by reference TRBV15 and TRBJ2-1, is DAMVIQNPRYQVTQFGKPVTLSCSQTLNHNVMYWYQQKSSQAPKLLFHYYDKDFNNEADTPDNFQSRRPNTSFCFLDIRSPGLGDTAMYLCATSRDLGTSGGANEQFFGPGTRLTVL.

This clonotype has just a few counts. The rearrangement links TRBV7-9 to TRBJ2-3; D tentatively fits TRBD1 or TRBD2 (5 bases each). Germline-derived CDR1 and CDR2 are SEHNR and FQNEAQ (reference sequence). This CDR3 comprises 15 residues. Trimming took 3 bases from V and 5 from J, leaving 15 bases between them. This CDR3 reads CASSLGPGTKDTQYF. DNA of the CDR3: TGTGCCAGCAGCTTGGGGCCAGGGACGAAAGATACGCAGTATTTT.

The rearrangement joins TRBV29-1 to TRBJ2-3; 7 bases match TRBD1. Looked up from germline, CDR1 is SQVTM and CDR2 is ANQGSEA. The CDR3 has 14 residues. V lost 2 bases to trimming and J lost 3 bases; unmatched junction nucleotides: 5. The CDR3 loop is CSVERDRATDTQYF. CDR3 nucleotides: TGCAGCGTTGAACGAGACAGGGCGACAGATACGCAGTATTTT.

CDR3 sequence (DNA): TGCGCCAGCAGCCAAGTTGGAGGGGTGATGGCACCCCTCCACTTT. This encodes CASSQVGGVMAPLHF. The gene calls are TRBV4-3 and TRBJ1-6; TRBD1 is a possible D gene (5 bases). Trimming pared 1 base from V and 11 bases from J, leaving 15 bases between. The length of the CDR3 is 15 residues. Per the germline V gene, CDR1 is LGHNA and CDR2 is YSLEER.

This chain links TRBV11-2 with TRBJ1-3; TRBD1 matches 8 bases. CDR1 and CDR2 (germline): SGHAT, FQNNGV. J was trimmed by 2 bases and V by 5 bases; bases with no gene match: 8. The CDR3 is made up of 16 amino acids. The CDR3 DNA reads TGTGCCAGCAGCCCCCGGGCAGGGGGCGCTGGAAACACCATATATTTT. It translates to CASSPRAGGAGNTIYF.

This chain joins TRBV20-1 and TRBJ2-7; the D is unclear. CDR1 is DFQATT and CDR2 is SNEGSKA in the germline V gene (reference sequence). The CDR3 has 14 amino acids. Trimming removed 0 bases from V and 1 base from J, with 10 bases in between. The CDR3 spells CSARDRIMSYEQYF. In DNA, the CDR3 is TGCAGTGCTAGAGATCGGATCATGTCCTACGAGCAGTACTTC.

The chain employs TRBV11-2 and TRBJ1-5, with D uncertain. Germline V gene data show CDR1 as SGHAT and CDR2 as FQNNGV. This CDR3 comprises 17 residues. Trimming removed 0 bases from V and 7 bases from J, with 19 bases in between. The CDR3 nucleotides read TGTGCCAGCAGCTTAGATGGGATGGCGCGAGTCGGGCAGCCCCAGCATTTT. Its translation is CASSLDGMARVGQPQHF.

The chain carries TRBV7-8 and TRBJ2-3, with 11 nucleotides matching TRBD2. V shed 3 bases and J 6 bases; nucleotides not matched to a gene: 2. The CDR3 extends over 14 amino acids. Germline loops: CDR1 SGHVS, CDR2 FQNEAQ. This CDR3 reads CASSFSGGVDTQYF. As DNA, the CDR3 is TGTGCCAGCAGCTTTAGCGGGGGGGTGGATACGCAGTATTTT.

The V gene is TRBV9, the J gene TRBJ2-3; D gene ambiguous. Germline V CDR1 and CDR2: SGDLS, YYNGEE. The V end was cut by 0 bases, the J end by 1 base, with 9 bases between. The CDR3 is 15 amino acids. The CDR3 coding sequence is TGTGCCAGCAGCGTAGTAGGCAGAGGCACAGATACGCAGTATTTT. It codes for CASSVVGRGTDTQYF.

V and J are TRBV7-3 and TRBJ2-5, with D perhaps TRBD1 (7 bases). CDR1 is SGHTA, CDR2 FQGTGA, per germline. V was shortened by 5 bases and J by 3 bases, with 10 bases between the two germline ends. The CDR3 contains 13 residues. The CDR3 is CASSPGGKETQYF. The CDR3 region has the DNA TGTGCCAGCAGCCCAGGGGGGAAAGAGACCCAGTACTTC.

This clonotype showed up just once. CDR3 bases: TGTGCCAGCAGCTCCCGGGGGGGCTTCTACAATGAGCAGTTCTTC. Its translation is CASSSRGGFYNEQFF. The chain is built from TRBV7-3 and TRBJ2-1, with 8 bases aligning to TRBD2. CDR1 and CDR2 from the germline V gene are SGHTA and FQGTGA. J lost 3 bases, V lost 4 bases, and 5 bases had no gene match. This CDR3 is 15 amino acids long.

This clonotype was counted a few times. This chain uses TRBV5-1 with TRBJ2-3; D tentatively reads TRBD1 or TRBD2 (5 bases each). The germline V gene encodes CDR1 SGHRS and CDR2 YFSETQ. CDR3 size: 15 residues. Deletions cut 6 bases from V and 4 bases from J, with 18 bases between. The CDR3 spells CASISRDPRADTQYF. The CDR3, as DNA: TGCGCCAGCATCTCCCGGGACCCGAGGGCAGATACGCAGTATTTT.

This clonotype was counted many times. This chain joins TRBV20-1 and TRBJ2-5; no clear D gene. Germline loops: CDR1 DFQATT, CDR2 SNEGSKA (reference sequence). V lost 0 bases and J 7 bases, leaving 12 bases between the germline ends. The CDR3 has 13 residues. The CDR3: CSARDLELGTQYF. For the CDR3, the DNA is TGCAGTGCTAGAGACCTAGAATTGGGGACCCAGTACTTC.

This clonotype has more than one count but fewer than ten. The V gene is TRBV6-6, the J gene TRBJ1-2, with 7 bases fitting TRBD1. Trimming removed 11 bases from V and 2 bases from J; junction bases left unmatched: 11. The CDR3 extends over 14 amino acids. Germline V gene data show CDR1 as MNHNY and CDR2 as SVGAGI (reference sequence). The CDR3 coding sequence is TGTGCCCACAACGACAGGGCTGCCAACTATGGCTACACCTTC. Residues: CAHNDRAANYGYTF.

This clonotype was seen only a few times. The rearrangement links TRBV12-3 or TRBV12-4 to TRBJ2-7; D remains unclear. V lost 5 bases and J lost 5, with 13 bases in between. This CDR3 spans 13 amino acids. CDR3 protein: CASSRLGYHEQYF. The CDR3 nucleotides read TGTGCCAGCAGTCGTCTGGGGTACCACGAGCAGTACTTC.

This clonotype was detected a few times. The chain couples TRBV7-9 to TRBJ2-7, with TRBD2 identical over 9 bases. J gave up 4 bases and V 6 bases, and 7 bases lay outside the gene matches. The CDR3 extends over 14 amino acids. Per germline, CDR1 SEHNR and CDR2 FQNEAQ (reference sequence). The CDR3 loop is CASSRAGGAYEQYF. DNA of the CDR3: TGTGCCAGCAGTCGAGCGGGGGGAGCATACGAGCAGTACTTC.

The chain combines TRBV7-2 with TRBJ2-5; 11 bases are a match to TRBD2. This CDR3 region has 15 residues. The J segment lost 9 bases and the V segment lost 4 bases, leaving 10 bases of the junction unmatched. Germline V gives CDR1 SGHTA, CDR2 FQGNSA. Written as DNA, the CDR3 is TGTGCCAGCAGCTACATAGCCGGGACTAGCGGTCCCCAGTACTTC. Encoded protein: CASSYIAGTSGPQYF.

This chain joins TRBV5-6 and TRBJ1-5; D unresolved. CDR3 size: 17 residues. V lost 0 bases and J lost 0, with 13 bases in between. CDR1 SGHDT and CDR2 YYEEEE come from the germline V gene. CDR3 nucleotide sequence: TGTGCCAGCAGCTTGGGGCCGGGCGCATATAGCAATCAGCCCCAGCATTTT. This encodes CASSLGPGAYSNQPQHF.

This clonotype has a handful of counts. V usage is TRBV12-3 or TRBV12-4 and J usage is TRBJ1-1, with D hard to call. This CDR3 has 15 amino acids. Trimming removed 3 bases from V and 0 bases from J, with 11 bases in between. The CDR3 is CASSFSSIMNTEAFF. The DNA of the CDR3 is TGTGCCAGCAGTTTTTCGTCGATTATGAACACTGAAGCTTTCTTT.

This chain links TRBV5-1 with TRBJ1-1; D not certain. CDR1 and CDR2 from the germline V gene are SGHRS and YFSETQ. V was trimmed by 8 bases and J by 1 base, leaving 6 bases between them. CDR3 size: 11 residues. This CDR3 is CASLGNTEAFF. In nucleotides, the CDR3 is TGCGCCAGTTTGGGGAACACTGAAGCTTTCTTT.

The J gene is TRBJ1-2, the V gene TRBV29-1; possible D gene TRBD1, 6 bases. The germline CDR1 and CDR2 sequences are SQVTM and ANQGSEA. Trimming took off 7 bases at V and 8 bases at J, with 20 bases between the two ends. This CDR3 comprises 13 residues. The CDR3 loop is CSDRRPGGGGYTF. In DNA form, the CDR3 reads TGCAGCGACAGAAGGCCGGGGGGCGGCGGCTACACCTTC.